This note documents a single T cell receptor (beta chain) sequence. Its antigen is unknown. The record originates from a study of CXCR3-negative and CXCR3-positive naive CD8 T cells. Study-wide results and limits: TRBV-TRBJ usage was similar across naive CXCR3 subsets but distinct in memory cells. CXCR3-negative naive cells had less hydrophobic TRB CDR3s than did CXCR3-positive naive cells. For memory CD8+ cells diversity was much lower, but both naive subsets had comparably high diversity.

Per CD8+ T cell subset, triplicate sorts of 300,000 cells each were done. Those CD8+ T cells considered naive were CD45RO-CCR7+CD27+CD95-. CDR1 is SQVTM, CDR2 ANQGSEA, per germline. The CDR3 runs to 15 residues. The libraries of TRB cDNA were constructed through 5' RACE using UMI labels. With the 5' RACE reads reprocessed, TCRdb shows one record per CDR3 protein and no DNA. This sample's table reports tens of thousands of distinct CDR3 sequences. The TCR sequence derives from a human donor in good health. Some clones in this sample may be carry-over from other donors' samples. The chain combines TRBV29-1 with TRBJ1-2; TCRdb indicates TRBD1, and absent DNA this call remains unverified. The sample was naive CXCR3+ CD8+ T cells from blood. Specified subset: CD45RO-CCR7+CD27+CD95- naive CD8+ T cells expressing CXCR3 (TNR3+). CDR3 residues: CSVEVLDRGDYGYTF.